These 18 T cell receptor beta chains originate from one sample sequenced in a study of CD8+ T cells in alopecia areata. Noted treatment: oral pan-JAK inhibitor, 5-10 mg twice daily. Following extraction, RNA underwent reverse transcription to cDNA, which served as the sequencing template. Using immunoSEQ multiplex PCR, the repertoire was profiled, and TCRdb retains in-frame clones only, with some absent. The sample yields about 120,000 clones, approximately 52% seen once. Sample: CD8+ T cells sorted from blood, taken at week 4, from a patient treated with tofacitinib. The receptor set was obtained from a human donor with alopecia areata.

The gene calls are TRBV29-1 and TRBJ2-1; TRBD2 matches at 10 bases. The trim removed 7 bases at V and 1 base at J, leaving 7 bases unmatched. The CDR3 sequence is 15 residues long. Per the germline V gene, CDR1 is SQVTM and CDR2 is ANQGSEA. CDR3 DNA sequence: TGCAGCGCACCGGGACTAGCGACATCCTACAATGAGCAGTTCTTC. As protein: CSAPGLATSYNEQFF.

In its sample, this clone was seen a few times. The chain uses TRBV7-9 and TRBJ1-4; tentatively, D is TRBD1 (6 bases). V lost 5 bases and J 7 bases, leaving 14 bases between the germline ends. The germline V gene encodes CDR1 SEHNR and CDR2 FQNEAQ (reference sequence). The CDR3 extends over 14 amino acids. The CDR3 loop is CASSVTQGGEKLFF. CDR3 nucleotide sequence: TGTGCCAGCAGCGTCACACAAGGGGGTGAAAAACTGTTTTTT.

The rearrangement uses TRBV29-1 and TRBJ1-5, with 7 nucleotides matching TRBD1. Germline CDR1 reads SQVTM; CDR2 reads ANQGSEA. V lost 6 bases to trimming and J lost 4 bases; unmatched junction nucleotides: 9. The CDR3 runs to 14 residues. The DNA for the CDR3 is TGCAGCGTCCAAGCAGGGGGAGGTAATCAGCCCCAGCATTTT. Its protein product is CSVQAGGGNQPQHF. Full variable domain (rest looked up from reference TRBV29-1 and TRBJ1-5): SAVISQKPSRDICQRGTSLTIQCQVDSQVTMMFWYRQQPGQSLTLIATANQGSEATYESGFVIDKFPISRPNLTFSTLTVSNMSPEDSSIYLCSVQAGGGNQPQHFGDGTRLSIL.

This chain joins TRBV10-3 and TRBJ2-1; 9 bases agree with TRBD2. From germline, CDR1 is ENHRY and CDR2 SYGVKD. This CDR3 is built from 16 residues. The trim removed 6 bases at V and 3 bases at J, leaving 9 bases unmatched. CDR3 residues: CAIRSTLTSGYNEQFF. Here the CDR3 DNA reads TGTGCCATCAGATCCACACTGACTAGCGGCTACAATGAGCAGTTCTTC.

This sequence joins TRBV18 and TRBJ2-5; D may match TRBD1 or TRBD2 (6 bases each). The CDR3 has 17 residues. Trimming took 0 bases from V and 4 from J, leaving 18 bases between them. Germline assignment: CDR1 KGHSH and CDR2 LQKENI. The CDR3 loop reads CASSPPYSGRGGETQYF. CDR3 DNA sequence: TGTGCCAGCTCACCACCGTATTCGGGCAGGGGAGGAGAGACCCAGTACTTC.

V usage is TRBV30 and J usage is TRBJ1-1; D might be TRBD1 (5 bases). The CDR3 runs 13 residues. V lost 1 base and J lost 3, with 9 bases in between. CDR1 and CDR2 from the germline V gene are GTSNPN and SVGIG (reference sequence). The DNA of the CDR3 is TGTGCCTGGAGTGACGGGACCTACACTGAAGCTTTCTTT. It translates to CAWSDGTYTEAFF.

This clone appeared a few times. The genes are TRBV6-1 and TRBJ2-5; the D is unclear. V was cut by 4 bases and J by 0 bases, with 12 bases left in between. Looked up from germline, CDR1 is MNHNS and CDR2 is SASEGT. The CDR3 runs to 15 residues. CDR3 sequence reads: CASSARRTDQETQYF. DNA of the CDR3: TGTGCCAGCAGTGCTAGGAGAACGGACCAAGAGACCCAGTACTTC.

V is TRBV7-2 and J is TRBJ1-4; D remains unclear. CDR1 and CDR2 from the germline V gene are SGHTA and FQGNSA. The CDR3 spans 12 residues. Between the trimmed V and J ends, which lost 1 base and 13 bases, there was a span of 10 bases. The CDR3 coding sequence is TGTGCCAGCAGCTTAGAACCCTCAGGACTGTTTTTT. Translated: CASSLEPSGLFF.

The chain links TRBV29-1 to TRBJ2-7, with 8 nucleotides matching TRBD1. V trimming: 5 bases; J trimming: 3 bases; junction bases outside the gene matches: 12. This CDR3 comprises 15 residues. Germline values: CDR1 SQVTM, CDR2 ANQGSEA. CDR3 sequence: CSVRPGQDTYYEQYF. The CDR3 DNA reads as TGCAGCGTTCGGCCGGGACAGGATACCTACTACGAGCAGTACTTC.

This clone was observed a handful of times. This chain joins TRBV25-1 and TRBJ2-5, with 12 bases that match TRBD2. The V gene's germline CDR1 is MGHDK and CDR2 SYGVNS. The J segment lost 5 bases and the V segment lost 3 bases, leaving 7 bases of the junction unmatched. The CDR3 spans 16 residues. The CDR3 DNA reads as TGTGCCAGCAGTGATTCAGGACTAGCGGGGCTGGAGACCCAGTACTTC. Its protein is CASSDSGLAGLETQYF.

This clone was seen more than once but under ten times. V gene TRBV4-3 combines with J gene TRBJ2-2; maybe TRBD1 (5 bases). V lost 2 bases, J lost 4 bases, and 20 bases lay in between. The CDR3 extends over 18 amino acids. Germline V lookup: CDR1 LGHNA, CDR2 YSLEER. In nucleotides, the CDR3 is TGCGCCAGCAGCCAAACAGGCGTAGGGGTTTTCGGCACCGGGGAGCTGTTTTTT. It yields the protein CASSQTGVGVFGTGELFF.

The chain links TRBV11-2 to TRBJ2-7; the D gene is possibly TRBD2 (5 bases). The CDR3 has 13 amino acids. CDR1 SGHAT and CDR2 FQNNGV come from the germline V gene. Deletions cut 2 bases from V and 6 bases from J, with 11 bases between. The CDR3 DNA reads as TGTGCCAGCAGCTTAAAGAGCGGAGGCGAGCAGTACTTC. This sequence encodes CASSLKSGGEQYF. Complete variable domain (other parts from reference TRBV11-2 and TRBJ2-7): EAGVAQSPRYKIIEKRQSVAFWCNPISGHATLYWYQQILGQGPKLLIQFQNNGVVDDSQLPKDRFSAERLKGVDSTLKIQPAKLEDSAVYLCASSLKSGGEQYFGPGTRLTVT.

The V call is TRBV27, the J call TRBJ2-5; possible D gene TRBD1, 7 bases. Trimming shortened V by 10 bases and J by 5 bases, and 17 bases separated the two germline ends. The germline V gene has CDR1 MNHEY and CDR2 SMNVEV (reference sequence). CDR3 length equals 13 residues. CDR3 in amino acids: CATQGGSDETQYF. The CDR3 nucleotides are TGTGCCACCCAGGGGGGCTCGGATGAGACCCAGTACTTC.

The genes are TRBV25-1 and TRBJ1-1, with 8 bases that match TRBD1. Germline V lookup: CDR1 MGHDK, CDR2 SYGVNS. The CDR3 has 14 residues. J was trimmed by 6 bases and V by 5 bases; bases with no gene match: 8. CDR3 sequence: CASSKTGESAEAFF. CDR3 DNA sequence: TGTGCCAGCAGTAAGACAGGGGAGAGTGCTGAAGCTTTCTTT.

The V and J genes are TRBV19 and TRBJ2-1, with no clear D. V was cut by 3 bases and J by 2 bases, with 5 bases left in between. CDR1 is LNHDA and CDR2 is SQIVND in the germline V gene (reference sequence). The CDR3 sequence is 13 residues long. This CDR3 reads CASSIGAYNEQFF. The CDR3 DNA sequence: TGTGCCAGTAGTATTGGGGCCTACAATGAGCAGTTCTTC.

This clone was picked up one time. This sequence joins TRBV7-9 and TRBJ2-5; the D gene could be TRBD1 or TRBD2 (5 bases each). Trimming took off 5 bases at V and 6 bases at J, with 19 bases between the two ends. CDR3 length: 15 residues. The germline gives CDR1 SEHNR, CDR2 FQNEAQ (reference sequence). CDR3 region: CASSPTLGDLQTQYF. The CDR3 DNA sequence: TGTGCCAGCAGCCCTACTTTGGGGGACCTCCAGACCCAGTACTTC.

The V and J genes are TRBV20-1 and TRBJ1-5; D not resolved. The germline V gene has CDR1 DFQATT and CDR2 SNEGSKA (reference sequence). The CDR3 spans 11 residues. V lost 6 bases and J 7 bases, leaving 10 bases between the germline ends. CDR3 DNA: TGCAGTGCCGCCTCCGGGCAGCCCCAGCATTTT. This sequence encodes CSAASGQPQHF.

This clone showed up just once. The V and J genes are TRBV5-3 and TRBJ2-3; D is unresolved. TRBV5-3 is reported as an ORF; its role is uncertain. Trimming pared 8 bases from V and 5 bases from J, leaving 18 bases between. This CDR3 spans 14 amino acids. DNA of the CDR3: TGTGCCAGCATAAAGCTAGTCGGTCGAGATACGCAGTATTTT. Translating gives CASIKLVGRDTQYF.